The source of this T cell receptor (beta chain) is a study of blood T cell repertoires in COVID-19. Clones were read by immunoSEQ multiplex PCR, and TCRdb kept only the in-frame ones, dropping some. Of approximately 390,000 clones listed, approximately 89% are singletons. The J segment lost 6 bases and the V segment lost 3 bases, leaving 7 bases of the junction unmatched. CDR1 is MGHDK, CDR2 SYGVNS, per germline. The CDR3 covers 17 residues. The sequence came from a woman in her sixties with COVID-19, enrolled during active disease. This chain joins TRBV25-1 and TRBJ2-3; TRBD2 matches at 15 bases. Sequencing input: peripheral blood. CDR3 nucleotide sequence: TGTGCCAGCAGTGAGGGACTAGCGGGGGGTTCCGGGGATACGCAGTATTTT. Protein product: CASSEGLAGGSGDTQYF.